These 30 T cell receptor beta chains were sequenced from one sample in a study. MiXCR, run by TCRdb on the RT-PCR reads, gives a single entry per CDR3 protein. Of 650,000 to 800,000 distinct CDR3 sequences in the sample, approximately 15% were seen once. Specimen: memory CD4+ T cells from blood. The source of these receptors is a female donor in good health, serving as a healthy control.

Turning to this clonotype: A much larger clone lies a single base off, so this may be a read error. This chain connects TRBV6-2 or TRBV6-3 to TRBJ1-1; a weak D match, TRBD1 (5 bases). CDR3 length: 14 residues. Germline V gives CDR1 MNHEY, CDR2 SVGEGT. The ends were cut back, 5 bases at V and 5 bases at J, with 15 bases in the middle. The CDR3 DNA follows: TGTGCCAGCAGTGCTCTTGGGGACGTTACTGAAGCTTTCTTT. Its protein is CASSALGDVTEAFF.

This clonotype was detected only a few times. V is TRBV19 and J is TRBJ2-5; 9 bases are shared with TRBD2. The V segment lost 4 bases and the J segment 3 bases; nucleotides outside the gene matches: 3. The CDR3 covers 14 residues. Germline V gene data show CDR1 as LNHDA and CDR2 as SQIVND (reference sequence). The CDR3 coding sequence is TGTGCCAGTAGTACCAGCGGGAGGAAAGAGACCCAGTACTTC. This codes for CASSTSGRKETQYF.

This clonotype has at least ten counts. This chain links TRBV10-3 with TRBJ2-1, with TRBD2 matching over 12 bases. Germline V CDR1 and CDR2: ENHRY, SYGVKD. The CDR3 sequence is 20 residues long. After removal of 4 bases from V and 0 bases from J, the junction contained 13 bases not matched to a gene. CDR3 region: CAISGSGTSGSWSSYNEQFF. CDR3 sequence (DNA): TGTGCCATCAGTGGATCCGGGACTAGCGGGTCTTGGAGCTCCTACAATGAGCAGTTCTTC.

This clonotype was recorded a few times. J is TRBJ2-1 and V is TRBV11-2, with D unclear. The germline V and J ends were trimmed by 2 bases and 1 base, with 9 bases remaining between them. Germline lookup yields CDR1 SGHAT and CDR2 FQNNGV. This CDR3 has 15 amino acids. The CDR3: CASSLQEISYNEQFF. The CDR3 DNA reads TGTGCCAGCAGCTTACAGGAGATATCCTACAATGAGCAGTTCTTC.

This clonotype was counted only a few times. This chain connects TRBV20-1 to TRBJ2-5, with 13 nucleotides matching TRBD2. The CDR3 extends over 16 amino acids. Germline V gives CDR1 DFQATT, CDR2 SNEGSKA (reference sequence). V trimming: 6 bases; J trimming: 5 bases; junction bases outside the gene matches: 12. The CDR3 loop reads CSAVGLAGVGAETQYF. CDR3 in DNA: TGCAGTGCGGTCGGACTAGCGGGAGTGGGGGCGGAGACCCAGTACTTC.

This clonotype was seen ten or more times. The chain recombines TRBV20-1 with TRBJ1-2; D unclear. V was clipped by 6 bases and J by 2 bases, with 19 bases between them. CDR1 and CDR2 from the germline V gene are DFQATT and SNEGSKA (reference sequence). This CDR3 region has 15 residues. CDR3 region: CSASPTSLANYGYTF. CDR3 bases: TGCAGTGCCAGTCCCACGAGCTTAGCCAACTATGGCTACACCTTC.

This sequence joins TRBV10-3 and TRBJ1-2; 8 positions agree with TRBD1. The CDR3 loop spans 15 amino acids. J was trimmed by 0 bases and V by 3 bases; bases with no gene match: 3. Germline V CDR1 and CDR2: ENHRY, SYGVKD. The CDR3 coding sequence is TGTGCCATCAGTGATGGGACAGGAACTAACTATGGCTACACCTTC. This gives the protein CAISDGTGTNYGYTF.

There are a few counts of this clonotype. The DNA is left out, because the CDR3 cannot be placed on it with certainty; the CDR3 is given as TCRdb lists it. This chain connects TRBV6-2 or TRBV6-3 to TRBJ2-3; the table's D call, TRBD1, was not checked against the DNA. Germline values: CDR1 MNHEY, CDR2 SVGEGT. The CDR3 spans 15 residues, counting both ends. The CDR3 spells CASATFGAGTDTQYF.

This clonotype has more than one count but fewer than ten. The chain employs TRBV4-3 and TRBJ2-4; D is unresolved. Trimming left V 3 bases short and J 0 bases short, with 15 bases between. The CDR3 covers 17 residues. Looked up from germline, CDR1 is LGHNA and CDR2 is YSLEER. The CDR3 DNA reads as TGCGCCAGCAGCCACGATTCGCCAGGCGTAGCCAAAAACATTCAGTACTTC. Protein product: CASSHDSPGVAKNIQYF.

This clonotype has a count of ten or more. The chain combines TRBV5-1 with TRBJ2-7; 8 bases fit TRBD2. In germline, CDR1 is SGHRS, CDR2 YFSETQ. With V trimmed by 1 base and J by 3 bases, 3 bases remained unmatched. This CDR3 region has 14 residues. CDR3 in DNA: TGCGCCAGCAGCTTGAAGGGACTAGACTACGAGCAGTACTTC. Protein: CASSLKGLDYEQYF.

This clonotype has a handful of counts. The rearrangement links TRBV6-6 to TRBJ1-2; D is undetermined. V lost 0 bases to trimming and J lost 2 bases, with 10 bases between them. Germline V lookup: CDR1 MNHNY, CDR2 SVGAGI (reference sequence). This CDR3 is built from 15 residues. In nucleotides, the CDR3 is TGTGCCAGCAGTTACTCGGACCGAATAAACTATGGCTACACCTTC. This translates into CASSYSDRINYGYTF.

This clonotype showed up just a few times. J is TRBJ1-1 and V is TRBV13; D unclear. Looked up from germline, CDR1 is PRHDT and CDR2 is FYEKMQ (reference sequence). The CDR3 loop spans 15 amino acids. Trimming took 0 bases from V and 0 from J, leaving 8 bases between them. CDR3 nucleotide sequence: TGTGCCAGCAGCTTAGGCTCAGATTTGAACACTGAAGCTTTCTTT. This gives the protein CASSLGSDLNTEAFF.

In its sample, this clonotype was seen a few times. CDR3 amino acids: CASFSYGDYGYTF. The DNA of the CDR3 is TGTGCCAGTTTTTCCTATGGGGACTATGGCTACACCTTC. The rearrangement uses TRBV27 and TRBJ1-2; D gene ambiguous. Trimming left V 9 bases short and J 3 bases short, with 14 bases between. The germline V gene encodes CDR1 MNHEY and CDR2 SMNVEV (reference sequence). The CDR3 length is 13 residues.

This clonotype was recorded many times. In nucleotides, the CDR3 is TGTGCCAGCAGTCGGGACAGCGATGGCTACACCTTC. Amino acids: CASSRDSDGYTF. The rearrangement links TRBV7-8 to TRBJ1-2, with TRBD1 identical over 7 bases. This CDR3 spans 12 amino acids. Trimming took 6 bases from V and 6 from J; bases not matched to a gene: 4. CDR1 and CDR2 from the germline V gene are SGHVS and FQNEAQ.

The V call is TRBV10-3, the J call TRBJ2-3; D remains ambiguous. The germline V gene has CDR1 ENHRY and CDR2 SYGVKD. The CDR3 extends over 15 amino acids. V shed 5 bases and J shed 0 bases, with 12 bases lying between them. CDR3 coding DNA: TGTGCCATCAGTCCCACCCAAGCCAGCACAGATACGCAGTATTTT. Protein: CAISPTQASTDTQYF.

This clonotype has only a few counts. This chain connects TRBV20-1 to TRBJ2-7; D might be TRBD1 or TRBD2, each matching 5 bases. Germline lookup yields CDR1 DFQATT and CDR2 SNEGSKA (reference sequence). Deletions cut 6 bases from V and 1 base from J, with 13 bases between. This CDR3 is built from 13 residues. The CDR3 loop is CSARRDPSYEQYF. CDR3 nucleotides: TGCAGTGCGCGACGGGACCCATCCTACGAGCAGTACTTC.

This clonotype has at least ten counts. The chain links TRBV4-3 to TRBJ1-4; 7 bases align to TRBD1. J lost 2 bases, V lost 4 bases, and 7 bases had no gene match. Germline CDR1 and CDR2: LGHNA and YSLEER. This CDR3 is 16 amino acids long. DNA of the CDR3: TGCGCCAGCAGCCGGGGGACGGACAGGACTAATGAAAAACTGTTTTTT. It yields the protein CASSRGTDRTNEKLFF.

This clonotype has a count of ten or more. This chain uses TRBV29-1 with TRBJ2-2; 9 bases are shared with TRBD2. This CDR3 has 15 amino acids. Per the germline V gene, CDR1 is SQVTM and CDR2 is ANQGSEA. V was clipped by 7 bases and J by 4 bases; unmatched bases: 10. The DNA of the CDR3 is TGCAGCGGTCTTAAAGCGGGAGGATCCACCGGGGAGCTGTTTTTT. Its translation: CSGLKAGGSTGELFF.

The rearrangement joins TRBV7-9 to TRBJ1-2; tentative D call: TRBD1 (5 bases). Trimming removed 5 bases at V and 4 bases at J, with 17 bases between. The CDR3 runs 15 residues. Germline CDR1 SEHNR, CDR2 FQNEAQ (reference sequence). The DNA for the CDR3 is TGTGCCAGCAGCCTGGGGACCGACATATTCTATGGCTACACCTTC. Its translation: CASSLGTDIFYGYTF.

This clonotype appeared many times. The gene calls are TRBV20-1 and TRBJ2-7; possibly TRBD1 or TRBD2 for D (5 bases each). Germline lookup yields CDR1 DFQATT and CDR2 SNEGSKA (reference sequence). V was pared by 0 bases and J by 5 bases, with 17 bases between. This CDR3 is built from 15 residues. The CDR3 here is CSARDTRAGKHEQYF. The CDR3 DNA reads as TGCAGTGCTAGAGATACGAGGGCAGGGAAGCACGAGCAGTACTTC.

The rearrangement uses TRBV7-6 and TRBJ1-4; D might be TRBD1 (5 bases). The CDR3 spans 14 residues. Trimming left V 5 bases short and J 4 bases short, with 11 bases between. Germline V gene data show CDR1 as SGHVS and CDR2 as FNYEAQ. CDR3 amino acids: CASSVTAHNEKLFF. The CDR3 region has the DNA TGTGCCAGCAGCGTGACAGCACATAATGAAAAACTGTTTTTT.

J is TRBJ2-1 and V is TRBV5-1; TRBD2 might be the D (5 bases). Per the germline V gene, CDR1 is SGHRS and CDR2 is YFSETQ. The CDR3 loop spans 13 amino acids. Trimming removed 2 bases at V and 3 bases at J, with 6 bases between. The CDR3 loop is CASSLADYNEQFF. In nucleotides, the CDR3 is TGCGCCAGCAGCTTAGCGGACTACAATGAGCAGTTCTTC.

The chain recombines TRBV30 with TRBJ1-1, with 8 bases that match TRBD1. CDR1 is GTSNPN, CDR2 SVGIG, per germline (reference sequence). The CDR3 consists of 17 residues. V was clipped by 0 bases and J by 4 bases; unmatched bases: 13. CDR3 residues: CAWSVMVQGARGTEAFF. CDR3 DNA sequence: TGTGCCTGGAGTGTAATGGTCCAGGGGGCGCGCGGCACTGAAGCTTTCTTT.

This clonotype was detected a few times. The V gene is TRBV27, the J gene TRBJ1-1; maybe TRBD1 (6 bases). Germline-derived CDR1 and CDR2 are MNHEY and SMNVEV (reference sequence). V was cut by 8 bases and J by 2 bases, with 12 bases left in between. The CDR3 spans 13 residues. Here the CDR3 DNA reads TGTGCCAGCGCAAACAGGGTTAACACTGAAGCTTTCTTT. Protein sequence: CASANRVNTEAFF.

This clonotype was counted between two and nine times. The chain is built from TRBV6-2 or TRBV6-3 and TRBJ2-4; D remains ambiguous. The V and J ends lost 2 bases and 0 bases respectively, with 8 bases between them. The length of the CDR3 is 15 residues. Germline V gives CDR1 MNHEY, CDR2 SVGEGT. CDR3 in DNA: TGTGCCAGCAGTTACCGTTCCCTAGCCAAAAACATTCAGTACTTC. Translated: CASSYRSLAKNIQYF.

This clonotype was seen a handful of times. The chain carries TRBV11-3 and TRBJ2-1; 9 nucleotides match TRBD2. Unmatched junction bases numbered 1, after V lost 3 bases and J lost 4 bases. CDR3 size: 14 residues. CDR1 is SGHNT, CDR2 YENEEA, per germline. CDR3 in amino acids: CASSFSGGYNEQFF. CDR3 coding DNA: TGTGCCAGCAGCTTTAGCGGGGGTTACAATGAGCAGTTCTTC. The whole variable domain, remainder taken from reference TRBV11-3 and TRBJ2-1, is EAGVVQSPRYKIIEKKQPVAFWCNPISGHNTLYWYLQNLGQGPELLIRYENEEAVDDSQLPKDRFSAERLKGVDSTLKIQPAELGDSAVYLCASSFSGGYNEQFFGPGTRLTVL.

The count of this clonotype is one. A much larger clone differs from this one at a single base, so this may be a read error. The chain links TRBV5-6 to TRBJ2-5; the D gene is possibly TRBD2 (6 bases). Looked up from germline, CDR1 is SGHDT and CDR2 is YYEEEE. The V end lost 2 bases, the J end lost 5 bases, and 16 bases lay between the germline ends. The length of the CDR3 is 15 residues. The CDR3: CASSFGAGGRETQYF. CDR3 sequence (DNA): TGTGCCAGCAGCTTTGGGGCCGGAGGGCGGGAGACCCAGTACTTC.

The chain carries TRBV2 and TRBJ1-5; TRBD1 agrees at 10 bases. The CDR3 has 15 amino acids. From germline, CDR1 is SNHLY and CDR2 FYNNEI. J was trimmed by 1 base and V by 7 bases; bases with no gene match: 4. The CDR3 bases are TGTGCCAGCAAACCGGACAGGGGGAGCAATCAGCCCCAGCATTTT. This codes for CASKPDRGSNQPQHF. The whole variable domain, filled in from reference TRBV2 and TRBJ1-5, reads EPEVTQTPSHQVTQMGQEVILRCVPISNHLYFYWYRQILGQKVEFLVSFYNNEISEKSEIFDDQFSVERPDGSNFTLKIRSTKLEDSAMYFCASKPDRGSNQPQHFGDGTRLSIL.

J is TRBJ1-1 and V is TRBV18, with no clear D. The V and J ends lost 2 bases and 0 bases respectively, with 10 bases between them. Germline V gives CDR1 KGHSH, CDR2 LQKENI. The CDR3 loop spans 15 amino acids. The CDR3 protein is CASSPVPEMNTEAFF. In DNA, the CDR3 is TGTGCCAGCTCACCAGTCCCGGAAATGAACACTGAAGCTTTCTTT.

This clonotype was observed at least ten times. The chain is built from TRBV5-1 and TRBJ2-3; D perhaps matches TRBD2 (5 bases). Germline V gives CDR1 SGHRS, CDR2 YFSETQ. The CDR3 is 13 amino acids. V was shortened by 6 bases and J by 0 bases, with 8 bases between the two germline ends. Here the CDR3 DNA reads TGCGCCAGCATGGCGGGTAGCACAGATACGCAGTATTTT. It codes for CASMAGSTDTQYF.